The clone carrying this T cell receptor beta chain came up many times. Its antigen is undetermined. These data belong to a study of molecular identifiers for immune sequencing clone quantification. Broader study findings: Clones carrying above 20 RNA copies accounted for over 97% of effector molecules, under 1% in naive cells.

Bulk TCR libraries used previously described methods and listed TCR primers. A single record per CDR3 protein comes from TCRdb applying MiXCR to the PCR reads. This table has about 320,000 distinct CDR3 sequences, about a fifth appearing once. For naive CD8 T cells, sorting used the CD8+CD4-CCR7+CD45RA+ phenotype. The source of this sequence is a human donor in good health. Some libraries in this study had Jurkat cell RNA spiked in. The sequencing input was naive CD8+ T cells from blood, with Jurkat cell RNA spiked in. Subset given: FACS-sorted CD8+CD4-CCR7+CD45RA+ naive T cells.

CDR3: CASSDPPYNEQFF. CDR3 in DNA: TGTGCCAGCAGCGATCCTCCCTACAATGAGCAGTTCTTC. The chain uses TRBV2 and TRBJ2-1; no clear D gene. Germline V gene data show CDR1 as SNHLY and CDR2 as FYNNEI. The CDR3 has 13 residues. Trimming pared 6 bases from V and 2 bases from J, leaving 8 bases between.